This T cell receptor (beta chain) originates from a study of blood T cell repertoires in COVID-19. The overall study: COVID-19 samples, acute and convalescent, were from the United States, Italy and Spain. Sources were T cells, B-cell-depleted T cells, or PBMCs; the material itself was cDNA or gDNA.

As processed by the authors: Reference gene primer amplification gave nucleated cell count estimates. TCRdb's copy holds only in-frame clones and misses some; the assay was immunoSEQ multiplex PCR. Clonal size and the V and J genes are those of that table, whereas D and trimming came from the DNA. The repertoire holds approximately 110,000 clones, with 55% to 75% as singletons. CDR1 and CDR2 (germline): SSHAT, FNYEAQ (reference sequence). This CDR3 comprises 13 residues. As concerns this clone: An end of the junction does not agree with germline; a read error may underlie this.

This chain connects TRBV7-7 to TRBJ2-1, with TRBD1 identical over 7 bases. The specimen was peripheral blood. The clonotype was recovered from a human donor with acute or convalescent COVID-19. The donor label of this sample is uncertain. Here the CDR3 DNA reads TGTGCTAGCAGCTTGAACAGGGGCAATGAGCAGTTCTTC. Translated, it gives CASSLNRGNEQFF.